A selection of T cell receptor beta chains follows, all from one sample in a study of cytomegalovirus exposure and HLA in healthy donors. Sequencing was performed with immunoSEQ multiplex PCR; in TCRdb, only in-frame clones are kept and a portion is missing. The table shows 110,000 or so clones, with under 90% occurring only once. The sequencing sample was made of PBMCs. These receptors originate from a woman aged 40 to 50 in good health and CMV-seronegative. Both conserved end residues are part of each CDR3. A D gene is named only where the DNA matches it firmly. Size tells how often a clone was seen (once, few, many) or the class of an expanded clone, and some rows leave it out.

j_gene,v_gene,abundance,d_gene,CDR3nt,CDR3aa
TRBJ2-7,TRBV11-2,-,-,TGTGCCAGCAGCTTAGATCCCAGGGGTAGCTCCTACGAGCAGTACTTC,CASSLDPRGSSYEQYF
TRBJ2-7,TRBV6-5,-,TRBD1,TGTGCCAGCAGTTCGGACAGGGCAGTCGAGCAGTACTTC,CASSSDRAVEQYF
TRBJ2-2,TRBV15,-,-,TGTGCCACCAGCAGGAAGGGACACTCAAACACCGGGGAGCTGTTTTTT,CATSRKGHSNTGELFF
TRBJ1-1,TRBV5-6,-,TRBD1,TGTGCCAGCAGCTACGTGGGGACAGGGAAAGCTTTCTTT,CASSYVGTGKAFF
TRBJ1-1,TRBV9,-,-,TGTGCCAGCAGTTCACAGGGACCGAACACTGAAGCTTTCTTT,CASSSQGPNTEAFF
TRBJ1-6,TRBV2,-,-,TGTGCCAGCAGTGCGCGCAGGGCCGGCTCACCCCTCCACTTT,CASSARRAGSPLHF
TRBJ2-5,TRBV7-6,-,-,TGTGCCAGCAGCTTCAGGGTGCTGGAGACCCAGTACTTC,CASSFRVLETQYF
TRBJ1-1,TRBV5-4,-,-,TGTGCCAGCAGGTGGCCCGGGGTCACTGAAGCTTTCTTT,CASRWPGVTEAFF
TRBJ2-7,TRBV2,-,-,TGTGCCAGCAGGGACAGAACTCAGGCGTCCGAGCAGTACTTC,CASRDRTQASEQYF
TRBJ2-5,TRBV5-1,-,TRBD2,TGCGCCAGCAGCGGTCCTAGCGGGACGTACCAAGAGACCCAGTACTTC,CASSGPSGTYQETQYF
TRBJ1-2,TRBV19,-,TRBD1,TGTGCCAGTAGTATAGCAAACAGGGGGGCCTATGGCTACACCTTC,CASSIANRGAYGYTF
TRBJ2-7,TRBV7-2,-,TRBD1,TGTGCCAGCAGCTTAGAAGGACAGGGGGATGAGGCTACATTGCGGCCGCAGTACTTC,CASSLEGQGDEATLRPQYF
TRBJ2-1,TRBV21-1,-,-,TGTGCCAGCAGCGGCCAACTAGCGGGAGTTAAGGATGAGCAGTTCTTC,CASSGQLAGVKDEQFF
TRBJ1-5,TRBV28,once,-,TGTGCCAGCATTAATGGCAGGTACGTGAGCAATCAGCCCCAGCATTTT,CASINGRYVSNQPQHF
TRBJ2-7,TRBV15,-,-,TGTGCCACCAGCACAGACAGGCCGCAAAATCCCTACGAGCAGTACTTC,CATSTDRPQNPYEQYF
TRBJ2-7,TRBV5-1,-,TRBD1,TGCGCCAGCAGCTTGGTGGGACAGAAACCTTCCGAGCAGTACTTC,CASSLVGQKPSEQYF
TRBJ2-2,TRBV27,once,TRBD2,TGTGCCACCGCGGGACTAGCGGGATTCGGGGAGCTGTTTTTT,CATAGLAGFGELFF
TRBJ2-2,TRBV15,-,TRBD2,TGTGCCACCAGCAGTGGGGCGGGGGGAGCCGGGGAGCTGTTTTTT,CATSSGAGGAGELFF
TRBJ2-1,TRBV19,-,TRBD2,TGTGCCAGTAGGCCGGGAGCGGGAGTTTACAATGAGCAGTTCTTC,CASRPGAGVYNEQFF
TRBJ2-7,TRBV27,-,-,TGTGCCAGCAGACCGACGGGTACCTACGAGCAGTACTTC,CASRPTGTYEQYF
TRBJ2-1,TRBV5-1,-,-,TGCGCCAGCAGCCCCCAAACCCAGAGGTCCTACAATGAGCAGTTCTTC,CASSPQTQRSYNEQFF
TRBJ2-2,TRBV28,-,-,TGTGCCAGCAGTGAAGCCGGGAAGGTAAACACCGGGGAGCTGTTTTTT,CASSEAGKVNTGELFF
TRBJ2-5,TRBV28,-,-,TGTGCCACCCACTTCGGGACAAACCCTTACACTCAAGAGACCCAGTACTTC,CATHFGTNPYTQETQYF
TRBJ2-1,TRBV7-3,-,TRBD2,TGTGCCAGCAGCTCTAGCGGGGGGGCCCTCAATGAGCAGTTCTTC,CASSSSGGALNEQFF
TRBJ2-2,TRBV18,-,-,TGTGCCAGCTCACCGAGGGGACAGAACACCGGGGAGCTGTTTTTT,CASSPRGQNTGELFF
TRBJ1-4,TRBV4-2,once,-,TGTGCCAGCAGCCAAGAGGGTCCCAGGGCTAATGAAAAACTGTTTTTT,CASSQEGPRANEKLFF
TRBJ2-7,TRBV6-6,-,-,TGTGCCAGCAGTCCCATCCCGGGATCTGACTACGAGCAGTACTTC,CASSPIPGSDYEQYF
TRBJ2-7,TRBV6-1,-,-,TGTGCCAGCAGTGCGCGTTACTACGAGCAGTACTTC,CASSARYYEQYF
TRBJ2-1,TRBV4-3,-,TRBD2,TGCGCCAGCAGCCAGCAAGGACTAGCGGGAGTATCCTACAATGAGCAGTTCTTC,CASSQQGLAGVSYNEQFF
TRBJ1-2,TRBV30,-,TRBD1,TGTGCCTGGAGTACTCTGGGACAGGGTAATGGCTACACCTTC,CAWSTLGQGNGYTF
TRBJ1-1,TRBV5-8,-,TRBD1,TGTGCCAGCAGCTTCCAGGGGGGCTTGAACACTGAAGCTTTCTTT,CASSFQGGLNTEAFF
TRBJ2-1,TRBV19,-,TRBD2,TGTGCCAGTACAAGGCGGGAGAGGGGCGATGAGCAGTTCTTC,CASTRRERGDEQFF
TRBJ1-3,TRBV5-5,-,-,TGTGCCAGCAGCCCCTTCCGGGACTCTGGAAACACCATATATTTT,CASSPFRDSGNTIYF
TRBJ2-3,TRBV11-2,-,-,TGTGCCAGCAGCTTATCCTCGGCTAGCCCCAGCACAGATACGCAGTATTTT,CASSLSSASPSTDTQYF
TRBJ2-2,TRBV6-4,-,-,TGTGCCAGCAGAGCCCAGGGCTTCGGGGAGCTGTTTTTT,CASRAQGFGELFF
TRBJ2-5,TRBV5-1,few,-,TGCGCCAGCAGCGGGGGTGGGGGGATGAAGACCCAGTACTTC,CASSGGGGMKTQYF
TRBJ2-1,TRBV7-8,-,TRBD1,TGTGCCAGCAGTCCTAGACAGGGGAACTACAATGAGCAGTTCTTC,CASSPRQGNYNEQFF
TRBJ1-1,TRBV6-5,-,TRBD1,TGTGCCAGCAGACAGGGGTTGGTGACTGAAGCTTTCTTT,CASRQGLVTEAFF
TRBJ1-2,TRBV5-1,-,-,TGCGCCAGCAGCTTGACAGCGGACTATGGCTACACCTTC,CASSLTADYGYTF
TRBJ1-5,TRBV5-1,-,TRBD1,TGCGCCAGCAGTCTAACAGGGGGCAATCAGCCCCAGCATTTT,CASSLTGGNQPQHF
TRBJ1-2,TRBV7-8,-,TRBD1,TGTGCCAGCAGCTCCCAACAGGGGAACTATGGCTACACCTTC,CASSSQQGNYGYTF
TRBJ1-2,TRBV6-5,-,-,TGTGCCAGCAGTTACCCTGGTGAGGGCTACACCTTC,CASSYPGEGYTF
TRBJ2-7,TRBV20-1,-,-,TGCAGTGGCGGGCGCTCCTACGAGCAGTACTTC,CSGGRSYEQYF
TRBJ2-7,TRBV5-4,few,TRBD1,TGTGCCAGCAGCTTGGGACAGGGTTTCGACGAGCAGTACTTC,CASSLGQGFDEQYF
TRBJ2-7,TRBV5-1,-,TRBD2,TGCGCCAGCAGCCAACCCGGGACTAGCTACGAGCAGTACTTC,CASSQPGTSYEQYF
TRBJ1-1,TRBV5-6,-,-,TGTGCCAGCAGCTTGCAGGGCCAGGCGGGAGTCGGAAACACTGAAGCTTTCTTT,CASSLQGQAGVGNTEAFF
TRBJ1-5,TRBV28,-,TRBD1,TGTGCCAGCAGTCTCGACAGGGACTATCAGCCCCAGCATTTT,CASSLDRDYQPQHF
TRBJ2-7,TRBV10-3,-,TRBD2,TGTGCCATCAGTGACCAGCCGACTAGCGGGGGATTCGGTGGGGAGCAGTACTTC,CAISDQPTSGGFGGEQYF
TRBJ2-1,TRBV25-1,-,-,TGTGCCAGCAAGCGTCACAATGAGCAGTTCTTC,CASKRHNEQFF
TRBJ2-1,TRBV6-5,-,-,TGTGCCAGCAGTGGCGGGGTCCACAATGAGCAGTTCTTC,CASSGGVHNEQFF
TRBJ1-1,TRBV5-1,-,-,TGCGCCAGCAGCTATGGAGGGGGGGGCACTGAAGCTTTCTTT,CASSYGGGGTEAFF
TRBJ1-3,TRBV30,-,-,TGTGCCTGGAGTACAGGGAGCTCTGGAAACACCATATATTTT,CAWSTGSSGNTIYF
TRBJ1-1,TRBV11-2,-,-,TGTGCCAGCAGCTTAACCGGGGCCGGGGGTGAAGCTTTCTTT,CASSLTGAGGEAFF
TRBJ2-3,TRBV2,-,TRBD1,TGTGCCTCCCGGGTAGGGGGCGGCACAGATACGCAGTATTTT,CASRVGGGTDTQYF
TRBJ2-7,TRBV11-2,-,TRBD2,TGTGCCAGCAGCTTACGGGTAGCGGGATCAATCACCTACGAGCAGTACTTC,CASSLRVAGSITYEQYF
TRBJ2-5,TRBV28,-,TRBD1,TGTGCCAGCAGTTCCGGGACAGCGATGGGGGAGACCCAGTACTTC,CASSSGTAMGETQYF
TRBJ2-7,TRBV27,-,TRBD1,TGTGCCAGCAGTCTCGGACAGGAAGGGGAGCAGTACTTC,CASSLGQEGEQYF